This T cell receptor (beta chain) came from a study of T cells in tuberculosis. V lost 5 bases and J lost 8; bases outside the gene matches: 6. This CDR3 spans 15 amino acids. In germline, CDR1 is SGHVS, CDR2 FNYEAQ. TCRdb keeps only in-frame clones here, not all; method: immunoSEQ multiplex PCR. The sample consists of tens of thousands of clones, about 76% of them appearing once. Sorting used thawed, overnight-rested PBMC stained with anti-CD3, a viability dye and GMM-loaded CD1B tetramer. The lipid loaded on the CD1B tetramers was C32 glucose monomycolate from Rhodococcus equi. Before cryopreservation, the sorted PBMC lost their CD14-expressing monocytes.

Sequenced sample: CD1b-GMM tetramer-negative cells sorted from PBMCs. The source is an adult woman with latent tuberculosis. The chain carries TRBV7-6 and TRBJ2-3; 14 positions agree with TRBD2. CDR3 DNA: TGTGCCAGCAGCCTCGGGACTAGCGGGGGAGGTACGCAGTATTTT. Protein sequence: CASSLGTSGGGTQYF.